What follows are 4 T cell receptor beta chains derived from one specimen sequenced in a study of T cell responses to AZD1222 COVID-19 vaccine. Clones were read by immunoSEQ multiplex PCR, and TCRdb kept only the in-frame ones, dropping some. The sample has under 200,000 clones, 85% to 95% seen once. The sequencing used peripheral blood, collected on day 0 of AZD1222 vaccination. The source of these receptors is an adult in good health.

V and J are TRBV29-1 and TRBJ1-1, with D uncertain. The CDR3 runs 13 residues. CDR1 and CDR2 (germline): SQVTM, ANQGSEA. V lost 4 bases and J lost 6, with 15 bases in between. The CDR3 here is CSVGVGVESEAFF. The CDR3 DNA reads as TGCAGCGTTGGGGTCGGAGTGGAGTCTGAAGCTTTCTTT. Using reference TRBV29-1 and TRBJ1-1 for the parts outside the CDR3, the full variable domain is SAVISQKPSRDICQRGTSLTIQCQVDSQVTMMFWYRQQPGQSLTLIATANQGSEATYESGFVIDKFPISRPNLTFSTLTVSNMSPEDSSIYLCSVGVGVESEAFFGQGTRLTVV.

The CDR3 bases are TGCAGCGTTGTAGTCTTGGGTTACGAGCAGTACTTC. This translates into CSVVVLGYEQYF. The chain recombines TRBV29-1 with TRBJ2-7; D remains ambiguous. Per the germline V gene, CDR1 is SQVTM and CDR2 is ANQGSEA. Trimming took off 4 bases at V and 4 bases at J, with 11 bases between the two ends. This CDR3 has 12 residues.

This clone is a singleton in its sample. The rearrangement links TRBV5-1 to TRBJ1-2; D unclear. The CDR3 extends over 15 amino acids. V dropped 0 bases and J dropped 0 bases, with 9 bases sitting between them. CDR1 and CDR2 (germline): SGHRS, YFSETQ. The CDR3 region has the DNA TGCGCCAGCAGCTTGGAAGGTATAGCTAACTATGGCTACACCTTC. This sequence encodes CASSLEGIANYGYTF.

This clone was detected only once. The chain links TRBV6-2 or TRBV6-3 to TRBJ2-7, with TRBD2 matching over 7 bases. This CDR3 is built from 14 residues. The V gene's germline CDR1 is MNHEY and CDR2 SVGEGT. V lost 4 bases to trimming and J lost 3 bases; unmatched junction nucleotides: 6. The CDR3 here is CASSWGLPIYEQYF. CDR3 DNA sequence: TGTGCCAGCAGTTGGGGACTACCTATCTACGAGCAGTACTTC.